This entry lists 5 T cell receptor beta chains sequenced from one sample in a study of CD8+CD57+ T cells in acquired aplastic anemia. Both TCR beta VDJ combination and CDR3 sequence profiling were carried out. Genomic DNA was the template for this profiling. TCRdb reanalysed the reads using MiXCR and keeps one entry per CDR3 protein. This table has under 150,000 distinct CDR3 sequences, around two fifths appearing once. Sample: sorted CD4+, CD8+, or CD8+CD57+ T cells (not recorded which) from PBMCs. These receptors were taken from a human donor in good health, serving as a control.

This chain links TRBV7-2 with TRBJ1-5, with D unclear. CDR3 length equals 12 residues. Trimming took 6 bases from V and 6 from J, leaving 9 bases between them. The germline CDR1 and CDR2 sequences are SGHTA and FQGNSA. The CDR3 reads CASSRPGQPQHF. The CDR3 nucleotides read TGTGCCAGCAGTCGCCCCGGTCAGCCCCAGCATTTT.

This clonotype was found a few times. V gene TRBV29-1 combines with J gene TRBJ2-7, with TRBD2 as a possible D gene (6 bases). There are 13 residues in the CDR3. V lost 6 bases, J lost 4 bases, and 16 bases lay in between. CDR1 is SQVTM and CDR2 is ANQGSEA in the germline V gene. CDR3 nucleotide sequence: TGCAGCGTCGGCGGCGCGGGAACATACGAGCAGTACTTC. Its translation is CSVGGAGTYEQYF.

This clonotype was seen many times. The chain links TRBV4-1 to TRBJ2-7; 13 positions agree with TRBD2. Germline CDR1 is MGHRA and CDR2 is YSYEKL. V lost 4 bases to trimming and J lost 4 bases; unmatched junction nucleotides: 4. CDR3 length equals 15 residues. The DNA of the CDR3 is TGCGCCAGCAGCCCCGGGACTAGCGGGACTTACGAGCAGTACTTC. This gives the protein CASSPGTSGTYEQYF.

The V and J genes are TRBV7-9 and TRBJ1-1; 8 bases are a match to TRBD1. Germline V gene data show CDR1 as SEHNR and CDR2 as FQNEAQ (reference sequence). The ends lost 5 bases at V and 7 bases at J; junction bases unmatched: 3. The CDR3 totals 12 residues. CDR3 sequence: CASSRQGFEAFF. In DNA form, the CDR3 reads TGTGCCAGCAGCCGACAGGGGTTTGAAGCTTTCTTT.

This chain joins TRBV3-1 and TRBJ1-1; D uncertain. From germline, CDR1 is LGHDT and CDR2 YNNKEL (reference sequence). V lost 2 bases and J 1 base, leaving 11 bases between the germline ends. The CDR3 contains 15 residues. In DNA form, the CDR3 reads TGTGCCAGCAGCCAACTGGGCAGAGGGAACACTGAAGCTTTCTTT. It encodes CASSQLGRGNTEAFF.